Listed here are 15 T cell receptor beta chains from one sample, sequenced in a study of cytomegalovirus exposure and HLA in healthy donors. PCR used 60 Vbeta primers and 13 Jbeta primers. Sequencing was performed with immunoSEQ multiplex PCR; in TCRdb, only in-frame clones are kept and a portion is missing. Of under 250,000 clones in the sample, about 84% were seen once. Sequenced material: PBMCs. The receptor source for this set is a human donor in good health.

The CDR3 spells CASSVTKHYGYTF. As DNA, the CDR3 is TGTGCCAGCAGTGTGACAAAACACTATGGCTACACCTTC. The gene calls are TRBV6-5 and TRBJ1-2; D call uncertain. The CDR3 covers 13 residues. V was pared by 5 bases and J by 3 bases, with 10 bases between. The germline CDR1 and CDR2 sequences are MNHEY and SVGAGI.

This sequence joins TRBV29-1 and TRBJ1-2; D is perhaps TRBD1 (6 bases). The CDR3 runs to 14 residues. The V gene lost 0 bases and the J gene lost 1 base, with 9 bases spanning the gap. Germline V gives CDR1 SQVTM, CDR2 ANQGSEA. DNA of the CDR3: TGCAGCGTTGAAGACCTACAGGGTAACTATGGCTACACCTTC. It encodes CSVEDLQGNYGYTF.

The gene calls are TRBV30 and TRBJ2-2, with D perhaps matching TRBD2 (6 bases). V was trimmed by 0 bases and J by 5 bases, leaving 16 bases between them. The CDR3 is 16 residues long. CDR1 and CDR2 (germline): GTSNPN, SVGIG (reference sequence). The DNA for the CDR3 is TGTGCCTGGAGTGTACTTCCCTCCGCGGGGACCGGGGAGCTGTTTTTT. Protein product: CAWSVLPSAGTGELFF.

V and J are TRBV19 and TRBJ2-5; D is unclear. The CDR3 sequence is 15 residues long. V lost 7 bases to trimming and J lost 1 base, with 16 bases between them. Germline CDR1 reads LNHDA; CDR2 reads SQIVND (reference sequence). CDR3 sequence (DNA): TGTGCCAGTACGACACAGCTCAACCCCCAAGAGACCCAGTACTTC. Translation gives CASTTQLNPQETQYF.

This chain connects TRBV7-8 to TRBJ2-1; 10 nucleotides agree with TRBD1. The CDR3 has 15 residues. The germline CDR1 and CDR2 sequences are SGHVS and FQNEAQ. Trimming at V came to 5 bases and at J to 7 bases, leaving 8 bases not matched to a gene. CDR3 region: CASSPLGTGANEQFF. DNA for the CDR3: TGTGCCAGCAGCCCTCTAGGGACAGGGGCGAATGAGCAGTTCTTC.

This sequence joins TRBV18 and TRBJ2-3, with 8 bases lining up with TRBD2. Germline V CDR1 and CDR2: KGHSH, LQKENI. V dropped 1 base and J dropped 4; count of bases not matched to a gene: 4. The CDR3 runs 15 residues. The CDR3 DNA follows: TGTGCCAGCTCACCACGCGGGAGGAATGCAGATACGCAGTATTTT. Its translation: CASSPRGRNADTQYF.

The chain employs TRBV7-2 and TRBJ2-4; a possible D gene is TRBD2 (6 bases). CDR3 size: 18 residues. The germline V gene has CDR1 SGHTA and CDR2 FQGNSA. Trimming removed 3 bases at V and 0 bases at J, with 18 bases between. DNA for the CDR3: TGTGCCAGCAGCTTCCCTGGGGGGAGCGGGCTAGCCAAAAACATTCAGTACTTC. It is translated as CASSFPGGSGLAKNIQYF.

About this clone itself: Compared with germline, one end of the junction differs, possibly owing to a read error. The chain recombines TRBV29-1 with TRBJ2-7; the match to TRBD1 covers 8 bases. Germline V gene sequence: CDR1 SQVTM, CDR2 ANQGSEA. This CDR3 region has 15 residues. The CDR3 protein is CGVEDLQGATYEQYF. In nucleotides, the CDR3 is TGCGGCGTTGAAGATCTTCAGGGGGCTACCTACGAGCAGTACTTC.

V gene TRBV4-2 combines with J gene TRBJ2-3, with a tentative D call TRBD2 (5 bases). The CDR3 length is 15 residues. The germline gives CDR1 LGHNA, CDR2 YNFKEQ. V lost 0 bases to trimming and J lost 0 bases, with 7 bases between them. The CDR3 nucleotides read TGTGCCAGCAGCCAAGAACTAGTGAGCACAGATACGCAGTATTTT. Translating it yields CASSQELVSTDTQYF.

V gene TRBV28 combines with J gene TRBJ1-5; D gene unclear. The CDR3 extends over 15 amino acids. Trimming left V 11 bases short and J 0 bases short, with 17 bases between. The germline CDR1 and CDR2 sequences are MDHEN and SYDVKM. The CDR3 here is CAVPGDGNSNQPQHF. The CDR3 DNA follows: TGTGCCGTTCCGGGTGATGGAAATAGCAATCAGCCCCAGCATTTT. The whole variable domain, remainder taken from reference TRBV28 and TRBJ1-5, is DVKVTQSSRYLVKRTGEKVFLECVQDMDHENMFWYRQDPGLGLRLIYFSYDVKMKEKGDIPEGYSVSREKKERFSLILESASTNQTSMYLCAVPGDGNSNQPQHFGDGTRLSIL.

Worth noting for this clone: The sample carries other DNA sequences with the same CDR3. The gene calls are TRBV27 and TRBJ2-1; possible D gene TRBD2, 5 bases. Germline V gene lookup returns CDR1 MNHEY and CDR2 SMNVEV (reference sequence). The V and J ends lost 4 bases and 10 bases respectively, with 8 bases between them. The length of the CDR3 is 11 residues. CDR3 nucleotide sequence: TGTGCCAGCAGTTCGGGGTTCGAGCAGTTCTTC. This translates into CASSSGFEQFF.

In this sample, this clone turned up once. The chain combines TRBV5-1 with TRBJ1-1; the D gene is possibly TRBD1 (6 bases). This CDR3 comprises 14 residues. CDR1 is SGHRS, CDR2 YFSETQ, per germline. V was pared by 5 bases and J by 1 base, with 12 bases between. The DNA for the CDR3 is TGCGCCAGCAGAACAGGACAGCCGAACACTGAAGCTTTCTTT. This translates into CASRTGQPNTEAFF. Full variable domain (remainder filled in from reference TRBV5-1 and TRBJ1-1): KAGVTQTPRYLIKTRGQQVTLSCSPISGHRSVSWYQQTPGQGLQFLFEYFSETQRNKGNFPGRFSGRQFSNSRSEMNVSTLELGDSALYLCASRTGQPNTEAFFGQGTRLTVV.

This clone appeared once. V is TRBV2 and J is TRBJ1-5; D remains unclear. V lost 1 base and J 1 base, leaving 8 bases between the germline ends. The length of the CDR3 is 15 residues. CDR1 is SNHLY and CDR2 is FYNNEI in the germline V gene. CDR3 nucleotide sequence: TGTGCCAGCAGTGAAGATACGGTAAGCAATCAGCCCCAGCATTTT. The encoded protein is CASSEDTVSNQPQHF. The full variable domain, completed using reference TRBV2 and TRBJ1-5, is EPEVTQTPSHQVTQMGQEVILRCVPISNHLYFYWYRQILGQKVEFLVSFYNNEISEKSEIFDDQFSVERPDGSNFTLKIRSTKLEDSAMYFCASSEDTVSNQPQHFGDGTRLSIL.

Written as DNA, the CDR3 is TGTGCCAGCAGTGAAAGCGGGAGAGGCCCCTACGAGCAGTACTTC. Amino acids: CASSESGRGPYEQYF. The chain joins TRBV6-1 to TRBJ2-7; 8 bases align to TRBD2. Germline V lookup: CDR1 MNHNS, CDR2 SASEGT. V lost 2 bases and J lost 2; bases outside the gene matches: 5. The CDR3 is 15 amino acids.

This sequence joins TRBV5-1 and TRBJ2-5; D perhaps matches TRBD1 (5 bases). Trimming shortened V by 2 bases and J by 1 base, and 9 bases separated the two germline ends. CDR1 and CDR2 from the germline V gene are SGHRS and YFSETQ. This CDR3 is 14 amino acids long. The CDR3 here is CASSFGHVQETQYF. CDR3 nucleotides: TGCGCCAGCAGCTTTGGACATGTCCAAGAGACCCAGTACTTC.